Listed below are T cell receptor beta chains from one sample, sequenced in a study of cytomegalovirus exposure and HLA in healthy donors. Profiling relied on immunoSEQ multiplex PCR, and the TCRdb table lists in-frame clones only, not all of them. This table has about 220,000 clones, around 90% appearing once. The sample comprised PBMCs. The receptors originated from a woman aged 18-35 years in good health and CMV-seronegative. CDR3s include the opening cysteine and the closing phenylalanine or tryptophan. Each record gives: V gene, D gene, J gene, CDR3 protein. The D gene is left open where the match is weak.

TRBV27	TRBD2	TRBJ2-2	CASSGRTNTGELFF
TRBV19	NA	TRBJ2-4	CASSIPENIQYF
TRBV10-3	NA	TRBJ2-5	CAISESPGVGETQYF
TRBV5-6	TRBD2	TRBJ2-1	CASSLAGAGGPRNEQFF
TRBV30	NA	TRBJ1-5	CAWAPGTNQPQHF
TRBV4-2	NA	TRBJ1-1	CASSQAGDTEAFF
TRBV9	NA	TRBJ2-1	CASSVGLVGLAGKNSYNEQFF
TRBV2	NA	TRBJ2-7	CASNLALGIAYEQYF
TRBV9	NA	TRBJ1-2	CASTRDTATPYGYTF
TRBV4-2	TRBD1	TRBJ2-7	CASSQPGQEYSYEQYF
TRBV9	NA	TRBJ1-6	CASSVAFQSGNSPLHF
TRBV5-4	NA	TRBJ1-2	CASSLSLRRYGYTF
TRBV11-3	NA	TRBJ2-2	CASSPNTGELFF
TRBV7-9	NA	TRBJ1-1	CASSLLAGLINTEAFF
TRBV6-5	NA	TRBJ2-7	CASSSELRDLPYEQYF
TRBV2	TRBD1	TRBJ1-2	CASSRQGYYGYTF
TRBV5-4	NA	TRBJ1-2	CASSLSGNGYTF
TRBV6-5	NA	TRBJ1-1	CASTRANTEAFF
TRBV6-1	TRBD1	TRBJ1-3	CASSKRQGAGNTIYF
TRBV5-4	NA	TRBJ2-7	CASRTESSYEQYF
TRBV6-1	TRBD2	TRBJ2-4	CASSGAGEVKNIQYF
TRBV5-1	TRBD1	TRBJ2-4	CASSLAGQGQNIQYF
TRBV27	NA	TRBJ1-5	CASSQVSNQPQHF
TRBV5-1	NA	TRBJ1-5	CASSLGQLDQPQHF
TRBV29-1	NA	TRBJ1-3	CSVGLTSGNTIYF
TRBV6-6	TRBD2	TRBJ2-1	CASSYAATSNNEQFF
TRBV4-2	NA	TRBJ2-7	CASSQDPEKSEQYF
TRBV1	NA	TRBJ2-1	CTSSQSAASRHNEQFF
TRBV6-5	TRBD1	TRBJ1-2	CASSVQGLGYTF
TRBV9	TRBD1	TRBJ2-7	CASSANTGTGTYEQYF
TRBV6-1	NA	TRBJ2-7	CASNEYRFNEQYF
TRBV25-1	TRBD1	TRBJ2-7	CASSENRQGSSYEQYF
TRBV15	NA	TRBJ2-7	CATSRDSTYEQYF
TRBV7-2	NA	TRBJ2-1	CASSSRGGSAAREFF
TRBV6-5	TRBD1	TRBJ1-4	CASKGTGAGKLFF
TRBV27	NA	TRBJ1-1	CASSLPGLFAEAFF
TRBV30	NA	TRBJ1-5	CAWREERGQPQHF
TRBV5-6	TRBD2	TRBJ2-7	CASSPLTSGVYEQYF
TRBV18	TRBD1	TRBJ1-1	CASSPGGQGDIEAFF
TRBV19	TRBD2	TRBJ2-2	CASSLRLAGQTGELFF
TRBV28	NA	TRBJ1-2	CASSLIGNGYTF
TRBV2	TRBD1	TRBJ1-1	CASSEPGGERVMNTEAFF
TRBV5-1	NA	TRBJ2-7	CASSLAGGMHEQYF
TRBV28	NA	TRBJ1-4	CASSHGAYRAYNEKLFF
TRBV15	NA	TRBJ2-2	CATSRDVFAGELFF
TRBV7-9	TRBD1	TRBJ1-5	CASSETGTNQPQHF